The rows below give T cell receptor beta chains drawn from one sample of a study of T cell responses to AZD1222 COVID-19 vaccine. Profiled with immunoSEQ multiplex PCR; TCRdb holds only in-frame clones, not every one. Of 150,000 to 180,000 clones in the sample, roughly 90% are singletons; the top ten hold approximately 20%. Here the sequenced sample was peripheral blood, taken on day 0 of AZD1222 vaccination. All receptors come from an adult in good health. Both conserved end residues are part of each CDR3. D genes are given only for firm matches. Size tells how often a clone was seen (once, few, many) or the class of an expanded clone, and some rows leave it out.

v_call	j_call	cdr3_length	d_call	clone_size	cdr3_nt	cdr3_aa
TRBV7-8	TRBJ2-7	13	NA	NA	TGTGCCAGCAGAGGGACGGGGTATGGCGAGCAGTACTTC	CASRGTGYGEQYF
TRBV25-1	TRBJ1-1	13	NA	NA	TGTGCCAGCAGTGAATGGGAGGGATCTGAAGCTTTCTTT	CASSEWEGSEAFF
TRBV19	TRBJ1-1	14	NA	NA	TGTGCCAGTATGGGTCGGAGTCTGAACACTGAAGCTTTCTTT	CASMGRSLNTEAFF
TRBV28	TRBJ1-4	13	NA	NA	TGTGCCAGCAGTTTAGGGGCCTATGAAAAACTGTTTTTT	CASSLGAYEKLFF
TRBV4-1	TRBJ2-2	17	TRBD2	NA	TGCGCCAGCAGCCAAGTCGGTAGCGGGAGGTTCGGCGGGGAGCTGTTTTTT	CASSQVGSGRFGGELFF
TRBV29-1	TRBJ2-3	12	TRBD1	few	TGCAGCGTTGCCAGGGGGCCAGATACGCAGTATTTT	CSVARGPDTQYF
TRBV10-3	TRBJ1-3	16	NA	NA	TGTGCCATCAGTGAGTCGACAGAGGACTCTGGAAACACCATATATTTT	CAISESTEDSGNTIYF
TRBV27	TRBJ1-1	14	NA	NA	TGTGCCAGCAGTACCCAAATGATGAACACTGAAGCTTTCTTT	CASSTQMMNTEAFF
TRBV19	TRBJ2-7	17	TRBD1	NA	TGTGCCAGTAGTATTTCTTCAGGGGGTGCCCGTGGGTACGAGCAGTACTTC	CASSISSGGARGYEQYF
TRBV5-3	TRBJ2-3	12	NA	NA	TGTGCCAGAAGCCTGTCCACAGATACGCAGTATTTT	CARSLSTDTQYF
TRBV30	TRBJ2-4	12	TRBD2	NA	TGTGCCTGGAGTGTAACGCGGGGGAATCTCTACTTC	CAWSVTRGNLYF
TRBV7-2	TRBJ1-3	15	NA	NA	TGTGCCAGCAGTCTGGACGGTCAAACTGGAAACACCATATATTTT	CASSLDGQTGNTIYF
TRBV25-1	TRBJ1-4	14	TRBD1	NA	TGTGCCAGCAGCTCCGTAGGGGGCTATGAAAAACTGTTTTTT	CASSSVGGYEKLFF
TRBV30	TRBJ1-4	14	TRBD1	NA	TGTGCCTGGAGTAGAGACAGGGGGCGCGAAAAACTGTTTTTT	CAWSRDRGREKLFF
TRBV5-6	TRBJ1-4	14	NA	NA	TGTGCCAGCAGCTTAAGACAGGTTAATGAAAAACTGTTTTTT	CASSLRQVNEKLFF
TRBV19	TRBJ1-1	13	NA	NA	TGTGCCAGCCGCAGGGGTCCGAACACTGAAGCTTTCTTT	CASRRGPNTEAFF
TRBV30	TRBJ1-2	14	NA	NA	TGTGCCTGGACCCCTGGGACCTACTCTGGTGGCTACACCTTC	CAWTPGTYSGGYTF
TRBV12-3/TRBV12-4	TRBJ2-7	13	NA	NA	TGTGCCAGCAGTTTACGGACTATCTACGAGCAGTACTTC	CASSLRTIYEQYF
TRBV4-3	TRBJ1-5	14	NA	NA	TGCGCCAGCAGCCCCTCGCCGGGCGTTCAGCCCCAGCATTTT	CASSPSPGVQPQHF
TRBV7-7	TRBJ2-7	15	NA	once	TGTGCTAGCAGCTTAGCCGGGACACCGGGGGCCGAGCAGTACTTC	CASSLAGTPGAEQYF
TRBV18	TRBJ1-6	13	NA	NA	TGTGCCAGCTCACCTCGAAATAATTCACCCCTCCACTTT	CASSPRNNSPLHF
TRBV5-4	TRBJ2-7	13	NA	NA	TGTGCCAGCGGAATGGGGCAGTCCAACGAGCAGTACTTC	CASGMGQSNEQYF
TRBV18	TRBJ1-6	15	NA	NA	TGTGCCAGCTCACGCTTGGACAGCGATAATTCACCCCTCCACTTT	CASSRLDSDNSPLHF
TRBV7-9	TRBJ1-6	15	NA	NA	TGTGCCAGCAGCTTAGCGAGGGGACCGAATTCACCCCTCCACTTT	CASSLARGPNSPLHF
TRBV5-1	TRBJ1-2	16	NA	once	TGCGCCAGCAGGAGGAGCCGGGACCCGGGGGACTATGGCTACACCTTC	CASRRSRDPGDYGYTF
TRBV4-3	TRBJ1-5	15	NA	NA	TGCGCCAGCAGCCAGGACGGGTTACGCGGTCAGCCCCAGCATTTT	CASSQDGLRGQPQHF